This record looks at one T cell receptor (beta chain) sequence and its context. Its specificity is unknown. These data come from a study of shared clonotypes between healthy human individuals. Overall study findings and caveats: In contrast to clonotypes shared by all four donors, non-shared clonotypes had lower generation probabilities. For naive CD4 cells, around 5% of clonotypes were shared across four donors.

Data came from immunoSEQ multiplex PCR; TCRdb stores just in-frame clones and leaves some out. The sample consists of about 2 million clones, around 96% of them appearing once. Germline V CDR1 and CDR2: KGHSH, LQKENI. The CDR3 runs to 16 residues. With 2 bases removed from V and 1 base from J, the gap between germline ends came to 14 bases. Naive CD8 cells were CD45RO-negative, positively selected for CCR7, excluding terminally differentiated effector memory CD45RA+ cells. The chain uses TRBV18 and TRBJ1-1; D unresolved. The sample comprised naive CD8+ T cells sorted from blood. The receptor comes from a man younger than 35 in good health. CDR3 nucleotides: TGTGCCAGCTCACCAACGCCTAGTCTGGAGAACACTGAAGCTTTCTTT. This gives the protein CASSPTPSLENTEAFF. The full variable domain, in which reference TRBV18 and TRBJ1-1 provide the parts outside the CDR3, is NAGVMQNPRHLVRRRGQEARLRCSPMKGHSHVYWYRQLPEEGLKFMVYLQKENIIDESGMPKERFSAEFPKEGPSILRIQQVVRGDSAAYFCASSPTPSLENTEAFFGQGTRLTVV.